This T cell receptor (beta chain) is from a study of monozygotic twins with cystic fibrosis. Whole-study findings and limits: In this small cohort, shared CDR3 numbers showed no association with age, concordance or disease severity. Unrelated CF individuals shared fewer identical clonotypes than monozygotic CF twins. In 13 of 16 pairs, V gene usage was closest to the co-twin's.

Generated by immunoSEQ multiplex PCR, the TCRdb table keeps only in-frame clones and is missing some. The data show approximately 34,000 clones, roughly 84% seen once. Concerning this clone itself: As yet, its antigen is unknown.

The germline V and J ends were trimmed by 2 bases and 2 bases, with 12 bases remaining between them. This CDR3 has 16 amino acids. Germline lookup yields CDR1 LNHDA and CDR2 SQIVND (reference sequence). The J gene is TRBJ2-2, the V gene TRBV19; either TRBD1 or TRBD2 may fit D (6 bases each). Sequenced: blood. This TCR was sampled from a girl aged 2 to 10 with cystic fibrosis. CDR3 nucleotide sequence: TGTGCCAGTAGTATAAACGGGGGCTATAACACCGGGGAGCTGTTTTTT. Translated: CASSINGGYNTGELFF.